These T cell receptor beta chains were read from a single sample in a study of OX40 agonist ivuxolimab in advanced cancers. Generated by immunoSEQ multiplex PCR, the TCRdb table keeps only in-frame clones and is missing some. In the table there are approximately 47,000 clones, more than 70% of which are singletons. Material: CD4+ or CD8+ T cells sorted from blood, obtained in a trial of the OX40 agonist ivuxolimab. These receptors all stem from an adult with an advanced solid tumor such as melanoma, head and neck, liver or kidney cancer. CDR3s include the opening cysteine and the closing phenylalanine or tryptophan. Fields, in order: V gene, D gene, J gene, CDR3 DNA, CDR3 protein. D genes are given only for firm matches.

>TRBV7-9|TRBD2|TRBJ2-7
TGTGCCAGCTCCTTAGGGGGGGGACTAGCGGGAGTTAAGCAGTACTTC
CASSLGGGLAGVKQYF
>TRBV27|-|TRBJ2-3
TGTGCCAGCAGTTTTACCAGCCTGGATACGCAGTATTTT
CASSFTSLDTQYF
>TRBV27|-|TRBJ1-3
TGTGCCAGCAGTTTAAATTCGGCGGCGACTTTCTCTGGAAACACCATATATTTT
CASSLNSAATFSGNTIYF
>TRBV30|-|TRBJ1-5
TGTGCCTGGAGCTCGGGGTTCGGCAATCAGCCCCAGCATTTT
CAWSSGFGNQPQHF
>TRBV5-1|-|TRBJ1-1
TGCGCCAGCAGGCGGACGTGGCCAAAATTAGAGAACACTGAAGCTTTCTTT
CASRRTWPKLENTEAFF
>TRBV10-3|TRBD1|TRBJ2-7
TGTGCCATCAGTGGTCGGGACAGGGTATTATACGAGCAGTACTTC
CAISGRDRVLYEQYF
>TRBV29-1|TRBD2|TRBJ2-7
TGCAGCGCGGGACTAGTGAACCACGAGCAGTACTTC
CSAGLVNHEQYF
>TRBV6-6|-|TRBJ2-3
TGTGCCAGCAGTTACTCGAGTAGCCTTACCACAGATACGCAGTATTTT
CASSYSSSLTTDTQYF
>TRBV7-2|TRBD2|TRBJ2-7
TGTGCCAGCAGCTTAGCTCGAAGCGGGGGACAACTTTACGAGCAGTACTTC
CASSLARSGGQLYEQYF
>TRBV28|-|TRBJ1-1
TGTGCCAGCAGTCGCTTAGGGGCTAACACTGAAGCTTTCTTT
CASSRLGANTEAFF
>TRBV6-5|-|TRBJ2-3
TGTGCCACCGGGACTACAGGGATCGGTACGCAGTATTTT
CATGTTGIGTQYF
>TRBV19|TRBD2|TRBJ2-5
TGTGCCACCTCGACTAGCGGGGCGGCGGCCCAGTACTTC
CATSTSGAAAQYF
>TRBV11-3|TRBD2|TRBJ2-1
TGTGCCAGCAGCTTTCCCCGACTAGCGGGATCCTACATCACGCAGTTCTTC
CASSFPRLAGSYITQFF
>TRBV4-1|-|TRBJ1-1
TGCGCCAGCAGCCAAGGTCAGTATGAAATGAACACTGAAGCTTTCTTT
CASSQGQYEMNTEAFF
>TRBV5-1|-|TRBJ2-7
TGCGCCAGCAGGGACCGGGACGGTACCTACGAGCAGTACTTC
CASRDRDGTYEQYF
>TRBV7-8|-|TRBJ1-5
TGTGCCAGCAGCTTAGCGTGGGGAGGGAAAAATCAGCCCCAGCATTTT
CASSLAWGGKNQPQHF
>TRBV5-4|TRBD1|TRBJ2-1
TGTGCCAGCAGCTCCCACAGGGGTCGGGAGCAGTTCTTC
CASSSHRGREQFF
>TRBV7-3|TRBD2|TRBJ2-1
TGTGCCAGCAGCTTAAGGGGGACTAGCGGGCCTATAGAGCAGTTCTTC
CASSLRGTSGPIEQFF
>TRBV7-8|-|TRBJ2-7
TGTGCCAGCAGCTTAGGGGCTCGGTCGAGCGAGCAGTACTTC
CASSLGARSSEQYF
>TRBV18|-|TRBJ2-7
TGTGCCAGCTCACCAGGGGACAACTACGAGCAGTACTTC
CASSPGDNYEQYF
>TRBV15|TRBD2|TRBJ2-1
TGTGCCACCAGCAGAAGACTAGCGGGAGGCAATGAGCAGTTCTTC
CATSRRLAGGNEQFF
>TRBV7-9|TRBD2|TRBJ2-3
TGTGCCAGCAGCTTGGGTAGCGGGAGGGCAGATACGCAGTATTTT
CASSLGSGRADTQYF
>TRBV7-8|-|TRBJ2-6
TGTGCCAGCAGCCAAGGGAACTCTGGGGCCAACGTCCTGACTTTC
CASSQGNSGANVLTF
>TRBV30|TRBD2|TRBJ2-3
TGTGCCTGGAGGCCTCCGGGACTAGGCACAGATACGCAGTATTTT
CAWRPPGLGTDTQYF
>TRBV28|TRBD1|TRBJ1-3
TGTGCCAGCAGTCGGCCCGGGACAGGGCGGAACACCATATATTTT
CASSRPGTGRNTIYF
>TRBV6-6|TRBD1|TRBJ2-5
TGTGCCAGCAGTTACCAGGACAGGGCGGGGACCCAGTACTTC
CASSYQDRAGTQYF
>TRBV27|TRBD1|TRBJ1-1
TGTGCCAGCAGTTCGGACAGGGGTGTAGCTTTCTTT
CASSSDRGVAFF
>TRBV7-9|TRBD1|TRBJ1-4
TGTGCCAGCAGTCGAACAGGGGTCCGTAATGAAAAACTGTTTTTT
CASSRTGVRNEKLFF
>TRBV6-5|-|TRBJ2-6
TGTGCCAGCACCAATCTAGGTGGGGCCAACGTCCTGACTTTC
CASTNLGGANVLTF
>TRBV7-2|TRBD2|TRBJ2-7
TGTGCCAGCAGCTTAGCGGGAGGGGTCTCGTACGAGCAGTACTTC
CASSLAGGVSYEQYF
>TRBV6-5|-|TRBJ2-7
TGTGCCAGCAGTTACTCCCGGCAGGAAGCCTACGAGCAGTACTTC
CASSYSRQEAYEQYF
>TRBV5-1|TRBD2|TRBJ2-7
TGCGCCAGCAGCTTGGGCCTAGCGGGAGAGGGGTACGAGCAGTACTTC
CASSLGLAGEGYEQYF
>TRBV10-3|-|TRBJ2-7
TGTGCCATCAGTGAGTCGCGAGAGCAGTACTTC
CAISESREQYF